Listed below are T cell receptor beta chains from one sample, sequenced in a study of a mutant IDH1 vaccine in newly diagnosed glioma. The assay was immunoSEQ multiplex PCR, and TCRdb's table has in-frame clones only and misses some. The sample has some 44,000 clones; 83% are singletons. These receptors have no identified antigens. The sequencing used PBMCs, collected from a glioma patient whose treatment included an IDH1 peptide vaccine. These receptors were obtained from a woman in her 50s with glioma. Each CDR3 is given with its conserved first and last residue. D genes are given only for firm matches. Clone size is not always given. Where it is, it says once, few, many or a class for expanded clones.

j_gene,d_gene,v_gene,abundance,CDR3nt,CDR3aa
TRBJ1-4,-,TRBV6-5,-,TGTGCCAGCAGTGGGCTCAGGGGCGAGGACGAAAAACTGTTTTTT,CASSGLRGEDEKLFF
TRBJ1-2,-,TRBV4-3,-,TGCGCCAGCAGCCCTGGGGGAGGGGGGGCGTATGGCTACACCTTC,CASSPGGGGAYGYTF
TRBJ1-2,TRBD1,TRBV6-6,-,TGTGCCACCTTCGACAGGGGGAGATGGGGCTACACCTTC,CATFDRGRWGYTF
TRBJ2-7,TRBD1,TRBV4-1,-,TGCGCCAGCAGCCAAGATGGGGACAGGTATAGGGAGCAGTACTTC,CASSQDGDRYREQYF
TRBJ1-3,-,TRBV4-3,-,TGCGCCAGCAGCCAAGATCCCGGGATCCTCTCTGGAAACACCATATATTTT,CASSQDPGILSGNTIYF
TRBJ1-1,TRBD1,TRBV5-8,-,TGTGCCAGCAGCTTACGGGACAGGGGTCGGCAACTCACTGAAGCTTTCTTT,CASSLRDRGRQLTEAFF
TRBJ2-7,TRBD1,TRBV27,few,TGTGCCAGCAGTGGACAGGGGGGGTACTTGGTGCAGTACTTC,CASSGQGGYLVQYF
TRBJ1-5,TRBD1,TRBV10-3,-,TGTGCCATCAGTGAGGGACAGGGACTTCAGCCCCAGCATTTT,CAISEGQGLQPQHF
TRBJ1-1,-,TRBV2,-,TGTGCCAGCAGTTCCCATGGATCGGGCACTGAAGCTTTCTTT,CASSSHGSGTEAFF
TRBJ1-5,-,TRBV7-6,-,TGTGCCAGCAGCCTTCGAAGAAATCAGCCCCAGCATTTT,CASSLRRNQPQHF
TRBJ1-1,-,TRBV4-1,-,TGCGCCAGCAGCCAAGAGACAGTTCGGGCTGTTGAAGCTTTCTTT,CASSQETVRAVEAFF
TRBJ1-2,-,TRBV29-1,-,TGCAGCGTTACAGAGGGAATCTATGGCTACACCTTC,CSVTEGIYGYTF
TRBJ1-2,-,TRBV19,-,TGTGCCAGTAGTATAGGCGGAAACTATGGCTACACCTTC,CASSIGGNYGYTF
TRBJ1-2,-,TRBV5-1,once,TGCGCCAGCAGGCCGGAGGTGTTGAACTATGGCTACACCTTC,CASRPEVLNYGYTF
TRBJ2-3,TRBD2,TRBV4-2,-,TGTGCCAGTACTAGCGGGGGGGCTCAAGATACGCAGTATTTT,CASTSGGAQDTQYF
TRBJ1-2,-,TRBV5-6,-,TGTGCCAGCAGCCGAGAGAGGGGCCAGTATGGCTACACCTTC,CASSRERGQYGYTF
TRBJ1-5,-,TRBV5-1,-,TGCGCCAGCAGGGACGGAAGAAGCAGCAATCAGCCCCAGCATTTT,CASRDGRSSNQPQHF
TRBJ2-2,-,TRBV4-2,-,TGTGCCAGCAGCCAAAACCCTCAAGGCACCGGGGAGCTGTTTTTT,CASSQNPQGTGELFF
TRBJ2-7,-,TRBV5-6,-,TGTGCCAGCAGCTTGGGTCGCAGGGGCTCCTACGAGCAGTACTTC,CASSLGRRGSYEQYF
TRBJ1-2,TRBD1,TRBV6-1,-,TGTGCCAGCAGCCTAGCACAGGGGGTCTTTGGCTACACCTTC,CASSLAQGVFGYTF
TRBJ1-2,-,TRBV7-9,-,TGTGCCAGCAGCTCCTCCAGAGGTTGGGATGATGGCTACACCTTC,CASSSSRGWDDGYTF
TRBJ1-1,TRBD1,TRBV5-1,few,TGCGCCAGCAGCGTGGGACAGGGAGGGAACACTGAAGCTTTCTTT,CASSVGQGGNTEAFF
TRBJ2-2,-,TRBV4-2,few,TGTGCCAGCAGCCAAGAAGCCGACACCGGGGAGCTGTTTTTT,CASSQEADTGELFF
TRBJ2-5,-,TRBV9,-,TGTGCCAGCAGCGGATCCGGGACACGAGAGACCCAGTACTTC,CASSGSGTRETQYF
TRBJ2-2,-,TRBV14,few,TGTGCCAGCAGCGCGCGGGGTTCCGGGGAGCTGTTTTTT,CASSARGSGELFF
TRBJ2-7,TRBD2,TRBV5-4,-,TGTGCCACCACACTAGCGGGGGGCACCTACGAGCAGTACTTC,CATTLAGGTYEQYF
TRBJ1-6,TRBD1,TRBV28,few,TGTGCCAGCGGAACAGGGGAGCATTCACCCCTCCACTTT,CASGTGEHSPLHF
TRBJ1-2,-,TRBV6-4,-,TGTGCCAGCACCCCCCCTGGCTACACCTTC,CASTPPGYTF
TRBJ2-7,-,TRBV6-1,-,TGTGCCAGAGAACAGGGATCCTACGAGCAGTACTTC,CAREQGSYEQYF
TRBJ2-1,-,TRBV4-3,-,TGCGCCAGCAGCCAGGGCTCCTACAATGAGCAGTTCTTC,CASSQGSYNEQFF
TRBJ1-2,-,TRBV30,-,TGTGCCTGGAGTTTCCAGACAAATGGCTACACCTTC,CAWSFQTNGYTF